The clone carrying this T cell receptor (beta chain) was recorded a few times. Its target is unknown. Trimming took off 4 bases at V and 0 bases at J, with 20 bases between the two ends. Germline V gives CDR1 SGHRS, CDR2 YFSETQ. CDR3 length equals 17 residues. During its preparation, the TCRbeta library received unique molecular identifiers. TCRdb recomputed calls from the PCR reads with MiXCR, one row per CDR3 protein. The sample has under 400,000 distinct CDR3 sequences; 23% are singletons. The entry originates in a study of T-cell reconstitution after alpha-beta-depleted transplantation in children. General observations from the study: It was newly produced T cells that mostly accounted for T-cell counts and diversity one year after transplant. Several hundred graft clones that had expanded were reportedly the source of alpha-beta T cells about two months after transplant. At day 60, the high TCRbeta diversity found in some patients originated from recipient T cells and thymic progenitors that had survived.

The chain is built from TRBV5-1 and TRBJ2-7; perhaps TRBD2 as D (5 bases). The sequences come from PBMCs, mostly from graft donor cells, collected 180 days after TCRalphabeta/CD19-depleted stem cell transplant. This clonotype originated in a male patient younger than 18 who had a stem cell transplant for acute lymphoblastic leukemia, so the T cells may come from the graft donor. DNA of the CDR3: TGCGCCAGCAGCCTCGGAGGATGGGTAGCGATCTCCTACGAGCAGTACTTC. Translated: CASSLGGWVAISYEQYF.